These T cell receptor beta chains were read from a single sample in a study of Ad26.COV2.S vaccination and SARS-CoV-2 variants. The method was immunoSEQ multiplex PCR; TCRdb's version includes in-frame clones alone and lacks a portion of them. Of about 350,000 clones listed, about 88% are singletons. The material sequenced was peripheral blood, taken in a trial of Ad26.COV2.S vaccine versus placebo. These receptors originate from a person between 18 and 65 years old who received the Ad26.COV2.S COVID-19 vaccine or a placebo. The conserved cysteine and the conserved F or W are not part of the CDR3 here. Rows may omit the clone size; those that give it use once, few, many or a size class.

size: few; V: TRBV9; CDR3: ASSPREGAGNSPLH
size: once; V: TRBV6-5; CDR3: ASGAGTGAEKLF
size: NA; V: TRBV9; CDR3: ASSLGEGVKY
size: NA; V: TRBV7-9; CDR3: ASSFWTHGYEKLF
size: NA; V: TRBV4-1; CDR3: ASSQSSLAGDTQY
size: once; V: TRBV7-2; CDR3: ASSLMGAGTNEKLF
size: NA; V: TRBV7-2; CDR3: ASSLGQAGNQPQH
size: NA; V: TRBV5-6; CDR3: ASSRTRLWTKKSYEQY
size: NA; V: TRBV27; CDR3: ASTGTGTSSPNTGELF
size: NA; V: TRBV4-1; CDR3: ASSQGQLTGELF
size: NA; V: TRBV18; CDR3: ASSPPPGSSYNSPLH
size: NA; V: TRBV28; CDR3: ASSLAQGGHEQY
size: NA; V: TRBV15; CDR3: ATSRPGQKNTEAF
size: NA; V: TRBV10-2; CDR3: ASSEGGSNTGELF
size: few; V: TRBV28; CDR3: ASSLLLLSGRAGTGELF
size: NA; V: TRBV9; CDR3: ASSVGGDIYEQY
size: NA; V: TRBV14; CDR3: ASSQEFNSWGTGELF
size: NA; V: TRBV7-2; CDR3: ASSRTPVYEQY
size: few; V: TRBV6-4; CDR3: ASSGTITGELF
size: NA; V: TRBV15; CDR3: ATSRRKTQGVQQY
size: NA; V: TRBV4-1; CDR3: ASSPFHMTGPFYEQY
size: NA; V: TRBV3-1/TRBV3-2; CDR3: ASSQNRRETQY
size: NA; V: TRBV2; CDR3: ASSEYRGNQPQH
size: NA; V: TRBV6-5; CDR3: ASSYSSGLTEAF
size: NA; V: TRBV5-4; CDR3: ASSFAGGMGTDTQY
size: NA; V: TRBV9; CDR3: ASSVDAMNTEAF
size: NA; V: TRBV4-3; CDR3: ASSQGHPPGGYT
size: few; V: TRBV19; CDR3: ASSPPGANVLT
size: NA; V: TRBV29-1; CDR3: SDRDSSYEQY